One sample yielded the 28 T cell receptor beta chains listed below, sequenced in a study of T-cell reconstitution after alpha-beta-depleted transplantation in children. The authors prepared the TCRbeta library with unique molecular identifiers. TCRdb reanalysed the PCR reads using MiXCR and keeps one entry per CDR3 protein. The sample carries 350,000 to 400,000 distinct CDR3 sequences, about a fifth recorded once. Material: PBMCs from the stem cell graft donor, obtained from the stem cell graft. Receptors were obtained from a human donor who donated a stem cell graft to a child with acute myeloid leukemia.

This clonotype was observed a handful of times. The CDR3 sequence: CASRLTTSGRVYNEQFF. The CDR3 region has the DNA TGTGCCAGCAGACTGACGACTAGCGGGAGGGTTTACAATGAGCAGTTCTTC. J is TRBJ2-1 and V is TRBV6-5; 14 bases match TRBD2. Germline V gives CDR1 MNHEY, CDR2 SVGAGI. V trimming: 6 bases; J trimming: 4 bases; junction bases outside the gene matches: 8. This CDR3 region has 17 residues.

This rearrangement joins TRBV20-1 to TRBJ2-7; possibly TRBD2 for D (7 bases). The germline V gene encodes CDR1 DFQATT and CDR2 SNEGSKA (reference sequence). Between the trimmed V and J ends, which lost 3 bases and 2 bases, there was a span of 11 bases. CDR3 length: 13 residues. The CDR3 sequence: CSARGGGAYEQYF. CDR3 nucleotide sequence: TGCAGTGCTAGGGGGGGGGGCGCCTACGAGCAGTACTTC.

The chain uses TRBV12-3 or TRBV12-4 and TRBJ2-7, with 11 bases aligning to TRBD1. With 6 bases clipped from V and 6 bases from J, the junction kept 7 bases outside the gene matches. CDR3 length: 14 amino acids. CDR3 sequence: CASRWDRGSSEQYF. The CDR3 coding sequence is TGTGCCAGCAGATGGGACAGGGGGTCTTCCGAGCAGTACTTC.

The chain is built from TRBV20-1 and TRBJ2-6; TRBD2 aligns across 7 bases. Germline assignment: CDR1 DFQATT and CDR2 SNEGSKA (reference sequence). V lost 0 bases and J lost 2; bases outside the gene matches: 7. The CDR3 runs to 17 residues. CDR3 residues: CSARDGLSGAGANVLTF. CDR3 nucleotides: TGCAGTGCTAGAGATGGACTGAGCGGGGCTGGGGCCAACGTCCTGACTTTC.

The CDR3, as DNA: TGCGCCAGAAAGGAGCGGGTGGGATACGAGCAGTACTTC. This encodes CARKERVGYEQYF. J is TRBJ2-7 and V is TRBV4-1; a possible D gene is TRBD2 (6 bases). This CDR3 is built from 13 residues. V lost 9 bases and J 4 bases, leaving 16 bases between the germline ends. Germline V lookup: CDR1 MGHRA, CDR2 YSYEKL.

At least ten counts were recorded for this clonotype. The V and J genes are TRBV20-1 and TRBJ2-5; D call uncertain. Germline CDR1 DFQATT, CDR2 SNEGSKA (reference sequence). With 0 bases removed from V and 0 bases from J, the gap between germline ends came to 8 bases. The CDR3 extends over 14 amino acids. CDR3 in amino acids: CSARDGQNQETQYF. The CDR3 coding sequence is TGCAGTGCTAGAGATGGGCAGAACCAAGAGACCCAGTACTTC.

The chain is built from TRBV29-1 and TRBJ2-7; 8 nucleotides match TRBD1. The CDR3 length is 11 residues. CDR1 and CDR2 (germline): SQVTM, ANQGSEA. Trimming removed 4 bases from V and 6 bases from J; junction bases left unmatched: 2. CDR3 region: CSVGTGGEQYF. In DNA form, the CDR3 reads TGCAGCGTTGGAACAGGGGGCGAGCAGTACTTC.

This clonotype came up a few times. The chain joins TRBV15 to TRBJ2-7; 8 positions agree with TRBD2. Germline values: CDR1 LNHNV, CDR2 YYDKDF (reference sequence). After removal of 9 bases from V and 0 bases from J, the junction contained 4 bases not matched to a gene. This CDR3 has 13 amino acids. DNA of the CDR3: TGTGCCACGCGGGGGGAAACCTCCTACGAGCAGTACTTC. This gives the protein CATRGETSYEQYF.

The CDR3 bases are TGTGCCAGCAGAGGGGGGGCGAGCTCCTACGAGCAGTACTTC. Protein: CASRGGASSYEQYF. V usage is TRBV28 and J usage is TRBJ2-7, with D possibly being TRBD2 (7 bases). V lost 6 bases and J 0 bases, leaving 12 bases between the germline ends. Germline values: CDR1 MDHEN, CDR2 SYDVKM. The CDR3 contains 14 residues.

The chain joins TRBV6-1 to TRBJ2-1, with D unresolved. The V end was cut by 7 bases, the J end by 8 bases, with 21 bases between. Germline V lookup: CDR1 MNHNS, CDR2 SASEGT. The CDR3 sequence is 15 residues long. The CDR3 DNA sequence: TGTGCCAGCACCAATTGCCTTTTGTGTAGGGATGAGCAGTTCTTC. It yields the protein CASTNCLLCRDEQFF.

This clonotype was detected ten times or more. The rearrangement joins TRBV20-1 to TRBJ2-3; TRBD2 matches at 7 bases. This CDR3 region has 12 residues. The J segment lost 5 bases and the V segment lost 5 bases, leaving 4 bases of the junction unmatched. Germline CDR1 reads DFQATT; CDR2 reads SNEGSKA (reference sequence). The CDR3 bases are TGCAGTGCTTACCGCGGGGGAGATACGCAGTATTTT. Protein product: CSAYRGGDTQYF.

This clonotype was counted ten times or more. The CDR3 DNA follows: TGCAGCGTTTACATAGCGGGAGGCGAGCAGTTCTTC. This translates into CSVYIAGGEQFF. The chain couples TRBV29-1 to TRBJ2-1; 10 nucleotides match TRBD2. The V and J ends lost 5 bases and 10 bases, in that order; junction bases with no gene match: 5. This CDR3 contains 12 residues. Germline V gives CDR1 SQVTM, CDR2 ANQGSEA.

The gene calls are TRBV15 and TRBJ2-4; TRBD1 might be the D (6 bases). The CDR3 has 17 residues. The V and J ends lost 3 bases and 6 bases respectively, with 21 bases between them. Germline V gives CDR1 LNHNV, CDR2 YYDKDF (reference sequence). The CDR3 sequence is CATSSFGTPGIRNIQYF. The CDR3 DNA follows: TGTGCCACCAGCAGCTTCGGGACACCCGGGATACGAAACATTCAGTACTTC.

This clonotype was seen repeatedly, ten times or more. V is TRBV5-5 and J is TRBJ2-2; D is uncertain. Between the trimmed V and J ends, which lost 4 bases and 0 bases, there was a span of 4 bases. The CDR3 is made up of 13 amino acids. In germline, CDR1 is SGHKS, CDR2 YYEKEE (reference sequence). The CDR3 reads CASSRPNTGELFF. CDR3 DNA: TGTGCCAGCAGCAGGCCGAACACCGGGGAGCTGTTTTTT.

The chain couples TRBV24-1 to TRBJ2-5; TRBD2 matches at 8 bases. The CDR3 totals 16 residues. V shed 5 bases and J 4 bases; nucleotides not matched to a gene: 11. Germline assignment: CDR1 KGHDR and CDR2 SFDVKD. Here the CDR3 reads CATSALVAGFGETQYF. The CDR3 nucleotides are TGTGCCACCAGTGCCTTAGTAGCGGGATTCGGAGAGACCCAGTACTTC.

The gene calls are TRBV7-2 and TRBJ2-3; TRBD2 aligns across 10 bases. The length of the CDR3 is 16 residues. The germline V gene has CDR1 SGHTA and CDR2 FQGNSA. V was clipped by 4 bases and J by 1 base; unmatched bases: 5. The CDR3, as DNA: TGTGCCAGCAGCTCTCGGACTAGCGGAGGCACAGATACGCAGTATTTT. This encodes CASSSRTSGGTDTQYF.

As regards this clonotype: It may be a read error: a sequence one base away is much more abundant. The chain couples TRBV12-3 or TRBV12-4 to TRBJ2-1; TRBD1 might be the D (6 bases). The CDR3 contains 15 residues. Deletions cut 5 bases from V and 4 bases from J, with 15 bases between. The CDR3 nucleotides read TGTGCCAGCAGTCGCGTAGACAGGAAATACAATGAGCAGTTCTTC. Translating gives CASSRVDRKYNEQFF.

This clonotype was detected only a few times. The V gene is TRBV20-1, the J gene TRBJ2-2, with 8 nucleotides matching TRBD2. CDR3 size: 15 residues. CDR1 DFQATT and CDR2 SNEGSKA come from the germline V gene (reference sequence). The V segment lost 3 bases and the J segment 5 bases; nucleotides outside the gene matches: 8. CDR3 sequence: CSARASGSGTGELFF. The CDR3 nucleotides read TGCAGTGCTAGGGCCAGCGGGAGCGGGACCGGGGAGCTGTTTTTT.

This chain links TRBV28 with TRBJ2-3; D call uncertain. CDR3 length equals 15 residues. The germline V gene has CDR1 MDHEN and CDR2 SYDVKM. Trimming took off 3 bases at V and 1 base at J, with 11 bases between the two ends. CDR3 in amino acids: CASSLKTVGTDTQYF. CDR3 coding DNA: TGTGCCAGCAGTTTGAAAACGGTGGGCACAGATACGCAGTATTTT.

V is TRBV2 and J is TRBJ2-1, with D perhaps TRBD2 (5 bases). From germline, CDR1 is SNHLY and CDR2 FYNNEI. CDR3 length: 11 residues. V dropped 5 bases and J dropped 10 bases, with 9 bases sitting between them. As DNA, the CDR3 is TGTGCCAGCAGTATAGCGTACGAGCAGTTCTTC. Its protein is CASSIAYEQFF.

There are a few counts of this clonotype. The chain's CDR3 is CASTLRGRGYTF. The CDR3 DNA reads as TGTGCCAGCACCCTGAGGGGAAGGGGCTACACCTTC. J is TRBJ1-2 and V is TRBV28; possibly TRBD1 for D (5 bases). Trimming removed 7 bases at V and 8 bases at J, with 14 bases between. Germline V CDR1 and CDR2: MDHEN, SYDVKM. CDR3 length: 12 amino acids.

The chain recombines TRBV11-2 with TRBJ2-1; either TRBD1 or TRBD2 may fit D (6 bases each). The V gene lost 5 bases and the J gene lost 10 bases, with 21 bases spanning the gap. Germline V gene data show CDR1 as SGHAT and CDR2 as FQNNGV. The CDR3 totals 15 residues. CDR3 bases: TGTGCCAGCAGCCCCCGGGACTTCAACACAGGGGAGCAGTTCTTC. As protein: CASSPRDFNTGEQFF.

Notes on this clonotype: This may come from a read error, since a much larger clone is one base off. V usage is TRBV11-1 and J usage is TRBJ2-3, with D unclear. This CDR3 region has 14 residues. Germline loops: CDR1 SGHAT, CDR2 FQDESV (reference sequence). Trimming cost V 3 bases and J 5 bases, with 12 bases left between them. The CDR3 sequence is CASSFRVRGDTQYF. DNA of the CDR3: TGTGCCAGCAGCTTCCGCGTGAGAGGAGATACGCAGTATTTT.

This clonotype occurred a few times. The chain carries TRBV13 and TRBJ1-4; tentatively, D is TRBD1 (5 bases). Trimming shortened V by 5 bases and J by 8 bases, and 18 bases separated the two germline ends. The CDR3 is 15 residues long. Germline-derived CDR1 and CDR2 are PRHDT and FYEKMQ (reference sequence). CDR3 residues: CASSGRRIGDEKLFF. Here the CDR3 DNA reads TGTGCCAGCAGCGGCCGCCGAATAGGGGACGAAAAACTGTTTTTT.

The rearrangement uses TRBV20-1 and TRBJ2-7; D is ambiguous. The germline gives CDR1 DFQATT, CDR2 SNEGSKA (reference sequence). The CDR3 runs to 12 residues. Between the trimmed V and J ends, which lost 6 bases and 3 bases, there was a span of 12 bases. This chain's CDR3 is CSAEPHNYEQYF. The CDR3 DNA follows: TGCAGTGCGGAACCTCACAACTACGAGCAGTACTTC.

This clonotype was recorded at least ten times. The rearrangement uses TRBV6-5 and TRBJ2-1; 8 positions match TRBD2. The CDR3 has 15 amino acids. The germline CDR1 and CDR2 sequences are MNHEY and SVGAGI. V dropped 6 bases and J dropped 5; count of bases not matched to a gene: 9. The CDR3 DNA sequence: TGTGCCAGCAGACGCGGGAGGCACCCTAACAATGAGCAGTTCTTC. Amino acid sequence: CASRRGRHPNNEQFF.

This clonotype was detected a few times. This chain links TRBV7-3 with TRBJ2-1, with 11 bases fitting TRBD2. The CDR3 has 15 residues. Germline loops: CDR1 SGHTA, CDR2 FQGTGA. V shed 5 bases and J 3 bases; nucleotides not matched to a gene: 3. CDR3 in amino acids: CASSDSGRVYNEQFF. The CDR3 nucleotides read TGTGCCAGCAGCGATAGCGGGAGGGTCTACAATGAGCAGTTCTTC.

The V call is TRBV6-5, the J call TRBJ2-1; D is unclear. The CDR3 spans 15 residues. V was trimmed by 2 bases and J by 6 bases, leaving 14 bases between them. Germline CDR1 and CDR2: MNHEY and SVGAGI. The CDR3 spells CASSYLRKESNEQFF. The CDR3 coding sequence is TGTGCCAGCAGTTACCTACGAAAAGAGAGCAATGAGCAGTTCTTC.